Reported below is one T cell receptor (beta chain). MiXCR was run by TCRdb on the 5' RACE reads, yielding one entry per CDR3 protein. The sample shows roughly 68,000 distinct CDR3 sequences, 4.9% of them seen only once. This record comes from a study of early T cells in non-severe SARS-CoV-2 infection. In germline, CDR1 is ENHRY, CDR2 SYGVKD. Trimming cost V 1 base and J 12 bases, with 10 bases left between them. The CDR3 extends over 12 amino acids. Sequenced input: whole blood. The origin of this receptor is an adult who was a healthcare worker with PCR-confirmed SARS-CoV-2 infection or an uninfected control (not recorded which). The gene calls are TRBV10-3 and TRBJ2-1, with D tentatively TRBD2 (5 bases). CDR3 coding DNA: TGTGCCATCAGTGAGTGGCTAGCCGGGCAGTTCTTC. It specifies CAISEWLAGQFF.